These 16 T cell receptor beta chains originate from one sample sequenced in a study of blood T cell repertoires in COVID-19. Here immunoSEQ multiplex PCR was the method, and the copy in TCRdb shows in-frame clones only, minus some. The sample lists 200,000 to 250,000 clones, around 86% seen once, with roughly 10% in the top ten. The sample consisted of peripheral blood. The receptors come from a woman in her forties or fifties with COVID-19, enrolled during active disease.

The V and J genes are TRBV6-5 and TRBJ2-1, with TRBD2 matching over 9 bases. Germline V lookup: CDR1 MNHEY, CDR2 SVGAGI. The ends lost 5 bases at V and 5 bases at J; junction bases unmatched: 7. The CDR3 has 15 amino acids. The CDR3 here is CASSILSGGNNEQFF. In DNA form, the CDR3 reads TGTGCCAGCAGTATCCTTAGCGGGGGAAACAATGAGCAGTTCTTC.

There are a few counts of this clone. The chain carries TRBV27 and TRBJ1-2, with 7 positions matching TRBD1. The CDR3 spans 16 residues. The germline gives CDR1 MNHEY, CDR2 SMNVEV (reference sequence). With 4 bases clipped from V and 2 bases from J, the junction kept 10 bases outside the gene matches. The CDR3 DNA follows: TGTGCCAGCAGTTCCTTGCTAAGGGGGCAGAACTATGGCTACACCTTC. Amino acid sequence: CASSSLLRGQNYGYTF.

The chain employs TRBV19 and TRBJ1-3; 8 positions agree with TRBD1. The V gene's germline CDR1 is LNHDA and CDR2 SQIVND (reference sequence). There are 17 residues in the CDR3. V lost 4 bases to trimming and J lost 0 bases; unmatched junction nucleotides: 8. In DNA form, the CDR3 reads TGTGCCAGTAGTAACTACAGGGGGACCAACTCTGGAAACACCATATATTTT. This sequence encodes CASSNYRGTNSGNTIYF.

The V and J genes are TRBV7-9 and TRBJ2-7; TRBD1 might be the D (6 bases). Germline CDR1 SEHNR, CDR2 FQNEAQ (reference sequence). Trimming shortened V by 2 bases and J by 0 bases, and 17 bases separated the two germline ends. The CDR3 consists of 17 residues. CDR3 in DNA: TGTGCCAGCAGCTTAAGTGGGGGCGGCAGGGACTCCTACGAGCAGTACTTC. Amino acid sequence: CASSLSGGGRDSYEQYF.

Here the CDR3 reads CASSASSGGSYNEQFF. For the CDR3, the DNA is TGTGCCAGCAGCGCGTCTAGCGGGGGGTCCTACAATGAGCAGTTCTTC. The rearrangement joins TRBV9 to TRBJ2-1; TRBD2 matches 11 bases. The CDR3 sequence is 16 residues long. The germline gives CDR1 SGDLS, CDR2 YYNGEE. The V gene end was trimmed by 3 bases and the J gene end by 1 base; junction bases not matched to a gene: 3. The whole variable domain, remainder taken from reference TRBV9 and TRBJ2-1, is DSGVTQTPKHLITATGQRVTLRCSPRSGDLSVYWYQQSLDQGLQFLIQYYNGEERAKGNILERFSAQQFPDLHSELNLSSLELGDSALYFCASSASSGGSYNEQFFGPGTRLTVL.

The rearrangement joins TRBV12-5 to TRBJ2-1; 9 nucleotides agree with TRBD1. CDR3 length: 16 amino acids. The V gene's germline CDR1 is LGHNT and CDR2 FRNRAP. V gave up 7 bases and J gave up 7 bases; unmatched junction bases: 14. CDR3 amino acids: CASAYLRDREQNEQFF. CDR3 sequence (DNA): TGTGCTAGTGCCTACCTCCGGGACAGGGAACAAAATGAGCAGTTCTTC.

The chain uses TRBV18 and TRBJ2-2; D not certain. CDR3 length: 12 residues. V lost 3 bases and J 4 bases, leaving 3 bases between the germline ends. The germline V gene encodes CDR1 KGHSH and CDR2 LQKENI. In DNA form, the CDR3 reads TGTGCCAGCTCACCCCTCACCGGGGAGCTGTTTTTT. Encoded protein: CASSPLTGELFF.

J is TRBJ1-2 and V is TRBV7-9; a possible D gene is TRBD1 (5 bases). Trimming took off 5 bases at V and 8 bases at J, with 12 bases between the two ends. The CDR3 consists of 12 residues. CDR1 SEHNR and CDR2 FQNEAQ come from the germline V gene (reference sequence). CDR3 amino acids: CASSTAGLGYTF. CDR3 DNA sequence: TGTGCCAGCAGCACCGCAGGGTTAGGCTACACCTTC.

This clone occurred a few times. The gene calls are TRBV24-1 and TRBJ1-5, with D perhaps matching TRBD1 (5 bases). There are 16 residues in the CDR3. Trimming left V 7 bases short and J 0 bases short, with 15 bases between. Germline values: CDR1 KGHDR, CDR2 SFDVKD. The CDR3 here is CATSPGGRPSNQPQHF. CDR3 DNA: TGTGCCACCAGCCCCGGGGGGAGGCCTAGCAATCAGCCCCAGCATTTT.

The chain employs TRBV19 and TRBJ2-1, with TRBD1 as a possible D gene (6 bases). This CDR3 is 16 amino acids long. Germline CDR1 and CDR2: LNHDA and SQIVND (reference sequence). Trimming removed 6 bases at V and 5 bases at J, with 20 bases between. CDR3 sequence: CASSPPDRPKNNEQFF. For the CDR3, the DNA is TGTGCCAGTAGCCCCCCCGACAGGCCGAAAAACAATGAGCAGTTCTTC.

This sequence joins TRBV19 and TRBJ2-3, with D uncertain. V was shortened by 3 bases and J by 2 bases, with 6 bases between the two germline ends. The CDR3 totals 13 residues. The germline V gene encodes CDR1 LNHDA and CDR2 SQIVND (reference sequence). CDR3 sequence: CASSIEVTDTQYF. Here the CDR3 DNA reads TGTGCCAGTAGTATCGAGGTCACAGATACGCAGTATTTT.

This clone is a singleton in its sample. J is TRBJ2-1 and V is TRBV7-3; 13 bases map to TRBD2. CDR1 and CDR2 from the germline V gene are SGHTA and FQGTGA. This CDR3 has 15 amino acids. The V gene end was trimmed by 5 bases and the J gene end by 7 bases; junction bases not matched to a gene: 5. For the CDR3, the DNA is TGTGCCAGCAGCGAACTAGCGGGGGGGCTAAATGAGCAGTTCTTC. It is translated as CASSELAGGLNEQFF.

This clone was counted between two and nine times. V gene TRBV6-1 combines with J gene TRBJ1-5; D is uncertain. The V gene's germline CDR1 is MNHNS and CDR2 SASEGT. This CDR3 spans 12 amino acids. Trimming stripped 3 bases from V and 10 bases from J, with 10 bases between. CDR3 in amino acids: CASSDPSEPQHF. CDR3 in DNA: TGTGCCAGCAGTGACCCCAGTGAACCCCAGCATTTT.

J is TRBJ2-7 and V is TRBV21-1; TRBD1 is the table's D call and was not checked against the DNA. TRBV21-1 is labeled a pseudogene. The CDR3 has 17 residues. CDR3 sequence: CASSPAGATAPHYEQYF. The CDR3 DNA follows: TGTGCCAGCAGCCCTGCAGGCGCCACCGCCCCACACTACGAGCAGTACTTC.

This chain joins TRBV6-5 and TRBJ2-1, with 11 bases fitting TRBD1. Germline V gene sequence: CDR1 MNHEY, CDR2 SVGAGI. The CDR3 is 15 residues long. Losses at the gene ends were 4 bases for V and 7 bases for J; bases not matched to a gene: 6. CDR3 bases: TGTGCCAGCAGTTCCCACGGGACAGGGGGAAATGAGCAGTTCTTC. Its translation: CASSSHGTGGNEQFF.

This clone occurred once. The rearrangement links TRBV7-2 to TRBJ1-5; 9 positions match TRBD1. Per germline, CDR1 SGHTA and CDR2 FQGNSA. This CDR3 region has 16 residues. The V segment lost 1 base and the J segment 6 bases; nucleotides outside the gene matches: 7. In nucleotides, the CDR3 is TGTGCCAGCAGCTTAGGTGGGACAGGGATTTCTCAGCCCCAGCATTTT. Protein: CASSLGGTGISQPQHF.